This T cell receptor beta chain was recorded in a study of beta chain features in type 1 diabetes. Study-wide results and caveats: In type 1 diabetes patients, VDJ junctions had fewer insertions; deletions at these junctions were more frequent. Cells with high TCR expression could be over-represented when cDNA is sequenced. For Type 1 diabetes patients, all four CD4+ subsets carried TCRB CDR3s that were moderately but significantly shorter.

The investigators reverse transcribed all of the isolated RNA, so they sequenced expressed TCRB transcripts. TCRdb's table, derived via immunoSEQ multiplex PCR, lists solely in-frame clones and lacks some. The data contain 130,000 or so clones, over 8% of them seen just once; the ten biggest clones take up 0.55% to 0.65%. The V and J ends lost 6 bases and 3 bases respectively, with 15 bases between them. Germline-derived CDR1 and CDR2 are SGHTA and FQGNSA. There are 14 residues in the CDR3. Details on this clone: Its specificity is not known.

Material for sequencing was central memory CD4+ T cells from blood. The sequence derives from a woman in her thirties or forties in good health. The chain is built from TRBV7-2 and TRBJ2-7, with TRBD1 as a possible D gene (6 bases). CDR3 residues: CASSTSGVGYEQYF. CDR3 coding DNA: TGTGCCAGCAGTACCTCAGGGGTAGGCTACGAGCAGTACTTC.